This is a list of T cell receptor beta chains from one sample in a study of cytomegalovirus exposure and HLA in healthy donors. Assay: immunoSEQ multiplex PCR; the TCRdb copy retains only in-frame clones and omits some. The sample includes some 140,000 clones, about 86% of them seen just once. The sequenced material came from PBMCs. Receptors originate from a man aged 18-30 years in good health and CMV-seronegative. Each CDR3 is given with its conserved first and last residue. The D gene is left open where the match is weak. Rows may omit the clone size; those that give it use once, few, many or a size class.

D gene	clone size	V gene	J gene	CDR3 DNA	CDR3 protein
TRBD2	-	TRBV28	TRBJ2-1	TGTGCCAGCAGTTGGACTAGCGGGAGGGCCATTGGAACCTACAATGAGCAGTTCTTC	CASSWTSGRAIGTYNEQFF
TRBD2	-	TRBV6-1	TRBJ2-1	TGTGCCAGCACGGCGGGGGGGCCCAGCAATGAGCAGTTCTTC	CASTAGGPSNEQFF
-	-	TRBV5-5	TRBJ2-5	TGTGCCAGCAGCCCTAGCCCCCTAGCTCTTGGGGAGACCCAGTACTTC	CASSPSPLALGETQYF
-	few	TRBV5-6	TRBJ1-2	TGTGCCAGCATGCGACAGGACTATGGCTACACCTTC	CASMRQDYGYTF
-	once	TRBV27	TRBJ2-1	TGTGCCAGCAGTCTCCTAGTGCGATACAATGAGCAGTTCTTC	CASSLLVRYNEQFF
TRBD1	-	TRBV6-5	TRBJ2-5	TGTGCCAGCAAAGGGACAGGGGGCGAGACCCAGTACTTC	CASKGTGGETQYF
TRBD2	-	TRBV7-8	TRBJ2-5	TGTGCCAGCAGCTTACTTGATAGCGGGGGCTACCAAGAGACCCAGTACTTC	CASSLLDSGGYQETQYF
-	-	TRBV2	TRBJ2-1	TGTGCCAGCAATGTCAGGGGTGAGCAGTTCTTC	CASNVRGEQFF
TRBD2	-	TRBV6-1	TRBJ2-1	TGTGCCAGCAGTGAAGCGCTTCGAAGCGGGAGTACGAATGAGCAGTTCTTC	CASSEALRSGSTNEQFF
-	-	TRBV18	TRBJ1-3	TGTGCCAGCTCAACAGGGTCTCCCGGAAACACCATATATTTT	CASSTGSPGNTIYF
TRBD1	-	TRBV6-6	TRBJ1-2	TGTGCCAGCAGTTACTCGGGGACAGGGCCCAAGCATGGCTACACCTTC	CASSYSGTGPKHGYTF
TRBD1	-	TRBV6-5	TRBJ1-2	TGTGCCAGCAGTTACGGGACAGGGAACTATGGCTACACCTTC	CASSYGTGNYGYTF
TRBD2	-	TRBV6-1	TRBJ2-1	TGTGCCAGCAGTGAAGGGGGAGGGCCGGAGCAGTTCTTC	CASSEGGGPEQFF
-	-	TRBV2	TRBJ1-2	TGTGCCAGCAGTGAGCGGGGAGGGCAGGCGTGGGGCTATGGCTACACCTTC	CASSERGGQAWGYGYTF
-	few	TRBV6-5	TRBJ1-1	TGTGCCAGCAGACTAACTCCATACTTTGAAGCTTTCTTT	CASRLTPYFEAFF
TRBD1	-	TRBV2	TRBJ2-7	TGTGCCAGCCAGAGGACAGGCTACGAGCAGTACTTC	CASQRTGYEQYF
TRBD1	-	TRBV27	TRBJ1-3	TGTGCCAGCAGTCCCGCGGGACAGCACACCATATATTTT	CASSPAGQHTIYF